Reported below is one T cell receptor beta chain. This sample is drawn from a study of T cell changes during pregnancy in multiple sclerosis. Profiling relied on immunoSEQ multiplex PCR, and the TCRdb table lists in-frame clones only, not all of them. The sample contains more than 35,000 clones, 70% to 90% of which appear only once. The germline CDR1 and CDR2 sequences are MNHEY and SVGAGI. This CDR3 region has 14 residues. Trimming stripped 6 bases from V and 4 bases from J, with 15 bases between. The receptor was isolated from a female donor with multiple sclerosis, enrolled in a pregnancy study. The sample here was CD8+ T cells from peripheral blood mononuclear cells, taken in the third trimester of pregnancy. The J gene is TRBJ2-5, the V gene TRBV6-5; the D gene is possibly TRBD2 (6 bases). The CDR3 spells CASRTRDGGETQYF. The CDR3, as DNA: TGTGCCAGCAGGACGCGGGACGGAGGAGAGACCCAGTACTTC.